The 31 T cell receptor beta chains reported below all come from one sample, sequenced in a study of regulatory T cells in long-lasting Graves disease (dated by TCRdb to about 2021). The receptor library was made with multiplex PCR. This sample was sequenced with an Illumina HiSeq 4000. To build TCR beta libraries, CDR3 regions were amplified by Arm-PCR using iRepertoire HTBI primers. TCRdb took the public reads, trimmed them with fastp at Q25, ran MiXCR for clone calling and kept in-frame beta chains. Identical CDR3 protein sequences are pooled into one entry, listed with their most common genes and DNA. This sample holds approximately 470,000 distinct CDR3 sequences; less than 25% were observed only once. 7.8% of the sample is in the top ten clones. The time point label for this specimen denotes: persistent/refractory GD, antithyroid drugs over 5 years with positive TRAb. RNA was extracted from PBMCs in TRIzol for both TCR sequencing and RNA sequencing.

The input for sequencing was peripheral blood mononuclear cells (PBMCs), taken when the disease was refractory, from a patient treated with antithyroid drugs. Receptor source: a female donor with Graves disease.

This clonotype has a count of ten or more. This CDR3 is CASSDLRGRQETQYF. The DNA of the CDR3 is TGTGCCAGCAGTGATTTGCGCGGACGGCAAGAGACCCAGTACTTC. V usage is TRBV2 and J usage is TRBJ2-5; D gene uncertain. The CDR3 has 15 amino acids. Germline CDR1 reads SNHLY; CDR2 reads FYNNEI. Trimming removed 3 bases from V and 2 bases from J, with 13 bases in between.

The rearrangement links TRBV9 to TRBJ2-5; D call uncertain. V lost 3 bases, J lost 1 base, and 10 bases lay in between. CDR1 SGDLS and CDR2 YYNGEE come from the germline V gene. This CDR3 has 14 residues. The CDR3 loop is CASSEWPFQETQYF. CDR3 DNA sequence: TGTGCCAGCAGCGAATGGCCCTTCCAAGAGACCCAGTACTTC.

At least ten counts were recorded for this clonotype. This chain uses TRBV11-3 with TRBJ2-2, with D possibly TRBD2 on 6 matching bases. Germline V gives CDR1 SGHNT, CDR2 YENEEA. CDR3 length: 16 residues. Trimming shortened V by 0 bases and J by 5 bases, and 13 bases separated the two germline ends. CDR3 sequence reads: CASSLEAGLGTGELFF. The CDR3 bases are TGTGCCAGCAGCTTAGAAGCGGGCTTGGGAACCGGGGAGCTGTTTTTT.

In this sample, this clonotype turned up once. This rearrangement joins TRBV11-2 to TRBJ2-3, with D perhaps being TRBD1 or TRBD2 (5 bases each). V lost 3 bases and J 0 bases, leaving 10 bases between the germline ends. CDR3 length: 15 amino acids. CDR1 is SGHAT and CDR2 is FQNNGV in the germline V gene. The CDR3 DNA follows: TGTGCCAGCAGCTTGGGGGACCGTAGCACAGATACGCAGTATTTT. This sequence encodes CASSLGDRSTDTQYF.

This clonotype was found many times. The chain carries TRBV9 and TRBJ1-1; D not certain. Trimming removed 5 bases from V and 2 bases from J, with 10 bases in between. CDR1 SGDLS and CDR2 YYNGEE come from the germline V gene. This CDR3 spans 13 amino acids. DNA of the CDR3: TGTGCCAGCAGTGCGACGGCAAACACTGAAGCTTTCTTT. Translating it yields CASSATANTEAFF.

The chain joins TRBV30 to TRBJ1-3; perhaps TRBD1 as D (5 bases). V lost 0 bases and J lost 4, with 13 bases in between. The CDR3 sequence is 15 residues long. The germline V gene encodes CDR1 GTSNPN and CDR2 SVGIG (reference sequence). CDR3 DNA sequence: TGTGCCTGGAGTGTTCGACAGTCTTCCGGAAACACCATATATTTT. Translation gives CAWSVRQSSGNTIYF.

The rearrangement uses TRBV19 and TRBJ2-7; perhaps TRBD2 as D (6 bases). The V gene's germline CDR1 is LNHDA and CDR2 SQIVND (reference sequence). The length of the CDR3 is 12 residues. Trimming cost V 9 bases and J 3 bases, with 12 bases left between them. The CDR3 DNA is TGTGCCAGAGGGGACTTTCGCTACGAGCAGTACTTC. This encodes CARGDFRYEQYF.

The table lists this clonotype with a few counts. CDR3 amino acids: CASSQEGVGREQYF. The CDR3 coding sequence is TGTGCCAGCAGCCAAGAAGGAGTGGGTCGCGAGCAGTACTTC. This rearrangement joins TRBV4-2 to TRBJ2-7; D remains unclear. This CDR3 has 14 amino acids. V gave up 0 bases and J gave up 6 bases, with 12 bases separating them. Germline-derived CDR1 and CDR2 are LGHNA and YNFKEQ.

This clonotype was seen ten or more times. In DNA, the CDR3 is TGTGCCAGCAGTGAATGGGGGGGTAGGGAACTGAACACTGAAGCTTTCTTT. This translates into CASSEWGGRELNTEAFF. This chain joins TRBV6-1 and TRBJ1-1; D perhaps matches TRBD1 (5 bases). The CDR3 covers 17 residues. Trimming removed 2 bases at V and 0 bases at J, with 16 bases between. Germline CDR1 MNHNS, CDR2 SASEGT.

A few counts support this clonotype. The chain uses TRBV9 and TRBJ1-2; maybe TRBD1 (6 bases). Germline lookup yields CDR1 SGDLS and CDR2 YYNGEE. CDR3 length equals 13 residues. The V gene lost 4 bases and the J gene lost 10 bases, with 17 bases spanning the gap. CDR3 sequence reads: CASSRPPTGIYTF. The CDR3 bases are TGTGCCAGCAGCCGACCCCCGACAGGAATCTACACCTTC.

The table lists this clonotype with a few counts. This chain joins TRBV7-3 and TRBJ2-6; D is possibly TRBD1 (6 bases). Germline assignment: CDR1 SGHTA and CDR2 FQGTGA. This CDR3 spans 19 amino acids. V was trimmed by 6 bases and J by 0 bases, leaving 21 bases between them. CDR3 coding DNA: TGTGCCAGCAGTTTAGGCCGGGACAAGAGACTCTCTGGGGCCAACGTCCTGACTTTC. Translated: CASSLGRDKRLSGANVLTF.

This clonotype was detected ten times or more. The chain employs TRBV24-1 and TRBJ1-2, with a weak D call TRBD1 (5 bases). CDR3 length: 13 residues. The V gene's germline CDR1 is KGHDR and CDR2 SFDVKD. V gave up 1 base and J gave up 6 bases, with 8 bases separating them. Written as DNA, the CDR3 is TGTGCCACCAGTGATTTCCAGGGTGATGGCTACACCTTC. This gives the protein CATSDFQGDGYTF.

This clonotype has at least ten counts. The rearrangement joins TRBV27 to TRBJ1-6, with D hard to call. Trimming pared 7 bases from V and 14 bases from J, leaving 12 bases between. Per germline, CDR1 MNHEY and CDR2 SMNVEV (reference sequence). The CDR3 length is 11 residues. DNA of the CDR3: TGTGCCAGCACCCCCAATTTGGCCCTCCACTTT. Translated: CASTPNLALHF.

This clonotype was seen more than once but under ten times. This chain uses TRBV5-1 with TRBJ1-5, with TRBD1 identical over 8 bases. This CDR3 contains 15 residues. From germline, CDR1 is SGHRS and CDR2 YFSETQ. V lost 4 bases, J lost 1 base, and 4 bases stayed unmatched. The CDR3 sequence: CASSETGVSNQPQHF. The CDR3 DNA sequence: TGCGCCAGCAGCGAGACAGGGGTGAGCAATCAGCCCCAGCATTTT.

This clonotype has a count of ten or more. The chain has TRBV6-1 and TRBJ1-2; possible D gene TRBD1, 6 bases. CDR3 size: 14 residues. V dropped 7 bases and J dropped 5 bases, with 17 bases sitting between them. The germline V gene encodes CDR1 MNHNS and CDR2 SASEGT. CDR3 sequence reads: CASKKLGTLYGYTF. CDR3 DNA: TGTGCCAGCAAGAAGCTCGGGACACTTTATGGCTACACCTTC.

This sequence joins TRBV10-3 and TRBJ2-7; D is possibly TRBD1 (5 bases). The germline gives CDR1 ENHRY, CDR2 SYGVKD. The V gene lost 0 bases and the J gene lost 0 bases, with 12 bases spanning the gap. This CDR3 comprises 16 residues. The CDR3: CAISESILGDSYEQYF. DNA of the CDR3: TGTGCCATCAGTGAGTCGATTCTAGGGGACTCCTACGAGCAGTACTTC.

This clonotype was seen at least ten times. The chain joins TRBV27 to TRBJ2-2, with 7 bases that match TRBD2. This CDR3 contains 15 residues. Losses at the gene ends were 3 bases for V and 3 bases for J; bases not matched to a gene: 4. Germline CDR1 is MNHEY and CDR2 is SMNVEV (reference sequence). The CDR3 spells CASSFGGSYTGELFF. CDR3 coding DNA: TGTGCCAGCAGTTTCGGCGGGAGTTACACCGGGGAGCTGTTTTTT.

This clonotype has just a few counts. The CDR3: CASSLGFRGELFF. In nucleotides, the CDR3 is TGTGCCAGCAGCCTCGGATTCCGCGGGGAGCTGTTTTTT. The rearrangement uses TRBV6-2 or TRBV6-3 and TRBJ2-2; D gene ambiguous. Germline CDR1 MNHEY, CDR2 SVGEGT. The CDR3 is made up of 13 amino acids. Trimming removed 6 bases at V and 7 bases at J, with 12 bases between.

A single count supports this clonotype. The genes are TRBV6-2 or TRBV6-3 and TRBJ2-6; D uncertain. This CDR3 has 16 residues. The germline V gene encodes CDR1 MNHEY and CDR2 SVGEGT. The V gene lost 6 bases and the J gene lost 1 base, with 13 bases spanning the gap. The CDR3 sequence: CASRHLVRSGANVLTF. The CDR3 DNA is TGTGCCAGCAGACACCTAGTCCGGTCTGGGGCCAACGTCCTGACTTTC.

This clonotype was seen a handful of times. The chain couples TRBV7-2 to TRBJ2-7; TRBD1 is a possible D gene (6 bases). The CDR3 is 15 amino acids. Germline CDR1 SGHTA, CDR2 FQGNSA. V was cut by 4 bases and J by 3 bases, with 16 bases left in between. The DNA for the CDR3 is TGTGCCAGCAGCTGGTTAGTGGACAGCCTCTACGAGCAGTACTTC. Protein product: CASSWLVDSLYEQYF.

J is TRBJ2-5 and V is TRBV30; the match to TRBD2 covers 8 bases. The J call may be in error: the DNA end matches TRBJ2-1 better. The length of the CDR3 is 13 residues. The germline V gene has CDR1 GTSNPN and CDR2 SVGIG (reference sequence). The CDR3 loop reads CAWRSGSHNEQFF. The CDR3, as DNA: TGTGCCTGGAGAAGCGGGAGTCACAATGAGCAGTTCTTC.

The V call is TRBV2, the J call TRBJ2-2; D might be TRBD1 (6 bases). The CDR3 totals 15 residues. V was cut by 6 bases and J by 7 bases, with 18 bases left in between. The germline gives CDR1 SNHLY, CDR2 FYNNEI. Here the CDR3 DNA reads TGTGCCAGCAGCCAAGGGGCAGGGGAAAGCGGGGAGCTGTTTTTT. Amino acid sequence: CASSQGAGESGELFF.

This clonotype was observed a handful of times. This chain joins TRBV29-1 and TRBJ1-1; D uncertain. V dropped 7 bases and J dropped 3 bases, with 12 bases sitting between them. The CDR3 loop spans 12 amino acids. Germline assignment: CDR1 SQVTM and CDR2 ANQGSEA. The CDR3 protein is CSGSGGYTEAFF. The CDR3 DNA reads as TGCAGCGGTTCGGGTGGGTACACTGAAGCTTTCTTT.

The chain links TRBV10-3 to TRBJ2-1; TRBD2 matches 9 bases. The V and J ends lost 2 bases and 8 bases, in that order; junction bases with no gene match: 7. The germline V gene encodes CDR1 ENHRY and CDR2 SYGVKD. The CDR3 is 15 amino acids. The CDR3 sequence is CAISEGLAGRYEQFF. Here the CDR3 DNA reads TGTGCCATCAGTGAGGGGCTAGCGGGACGCTATGAGCAGTTCTTC.

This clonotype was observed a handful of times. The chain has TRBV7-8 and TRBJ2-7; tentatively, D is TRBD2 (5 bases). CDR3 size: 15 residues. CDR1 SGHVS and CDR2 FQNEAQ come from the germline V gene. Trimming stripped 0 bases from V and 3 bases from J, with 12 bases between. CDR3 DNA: TGTGCCAGCAGCTTAGCGGTGGGAGCGGTCTACGAGCAGTACTTC. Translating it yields CASSLAVGAVYEQYF.

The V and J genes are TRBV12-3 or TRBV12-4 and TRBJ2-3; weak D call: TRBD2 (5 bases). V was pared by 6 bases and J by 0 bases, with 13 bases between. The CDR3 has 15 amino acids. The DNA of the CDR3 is TGTGCCAGCAGCATAGCACGGGAAAGCACAGATACGCAGTATTTT. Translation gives CASSIARESTDTQYF.

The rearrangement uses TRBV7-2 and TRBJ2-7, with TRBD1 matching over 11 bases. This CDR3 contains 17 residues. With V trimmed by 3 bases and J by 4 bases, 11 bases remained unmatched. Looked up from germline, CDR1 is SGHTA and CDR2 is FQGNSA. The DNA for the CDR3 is TGTGCCAGCAGCTTGAACCCCCCCGGGACAGGGGGTTACGAGCAGTACTTC. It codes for CASSLNPPGTGGYEQYF.

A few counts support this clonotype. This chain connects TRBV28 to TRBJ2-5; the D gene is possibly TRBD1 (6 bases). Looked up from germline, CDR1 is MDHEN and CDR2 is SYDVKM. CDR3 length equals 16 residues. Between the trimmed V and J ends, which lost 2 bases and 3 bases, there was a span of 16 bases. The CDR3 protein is CASSLLVDSQKETQYF. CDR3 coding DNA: TGTGCCAGCAGTTTACTAGTGGACAGTCAGAAAGAGACCCAGTACTTC. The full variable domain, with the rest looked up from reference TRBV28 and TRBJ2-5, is DVKVTQSSRYLVKRTGEKVFLECVQDMDHENMFWYRQDPGLGLRLIYFSYDVKMKEKGDIPEGYSVSREKKERFSLILESASTNQTSMYLCASSLLVDSQKETQYFGPGTRLLVL.

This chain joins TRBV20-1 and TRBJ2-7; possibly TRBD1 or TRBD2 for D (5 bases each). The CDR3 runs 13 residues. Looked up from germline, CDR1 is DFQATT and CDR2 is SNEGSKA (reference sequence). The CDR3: CSERGRSSYEQYF. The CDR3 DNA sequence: TGCAGCGAGAGGGGCCGGAGCTCCTACGAGCAGTACTTC.

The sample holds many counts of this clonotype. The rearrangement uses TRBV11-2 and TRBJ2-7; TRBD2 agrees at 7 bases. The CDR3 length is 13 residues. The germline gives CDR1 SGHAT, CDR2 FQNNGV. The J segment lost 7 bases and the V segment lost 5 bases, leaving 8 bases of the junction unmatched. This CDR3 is CASSRVREWEQYF. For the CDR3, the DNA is TGTGCCAGCAGCCGGGTGCGGGAGTGGGAGCAGTACTTC.

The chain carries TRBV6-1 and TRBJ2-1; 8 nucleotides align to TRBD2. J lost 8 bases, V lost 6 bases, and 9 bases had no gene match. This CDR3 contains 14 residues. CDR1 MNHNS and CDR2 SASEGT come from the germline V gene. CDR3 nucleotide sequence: TGTGCCAGCAGAGCGGGAGACCTAATGGATGAGCAGTTCTTC. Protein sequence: CASRAGDLMDEQFF.